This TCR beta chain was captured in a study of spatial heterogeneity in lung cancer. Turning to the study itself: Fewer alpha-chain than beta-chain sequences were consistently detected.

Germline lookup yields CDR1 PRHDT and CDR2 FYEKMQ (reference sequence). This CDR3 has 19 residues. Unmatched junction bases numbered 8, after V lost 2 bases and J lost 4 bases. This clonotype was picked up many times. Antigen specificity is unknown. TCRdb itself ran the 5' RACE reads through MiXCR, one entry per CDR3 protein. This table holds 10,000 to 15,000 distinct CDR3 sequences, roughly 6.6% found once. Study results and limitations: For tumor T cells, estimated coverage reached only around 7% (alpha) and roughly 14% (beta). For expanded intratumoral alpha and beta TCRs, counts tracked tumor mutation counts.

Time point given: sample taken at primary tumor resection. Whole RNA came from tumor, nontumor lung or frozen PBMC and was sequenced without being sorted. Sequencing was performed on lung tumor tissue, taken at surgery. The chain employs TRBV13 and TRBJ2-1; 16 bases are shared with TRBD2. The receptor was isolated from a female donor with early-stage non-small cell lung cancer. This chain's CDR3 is CASSLRRGLAGGKYNEQFF. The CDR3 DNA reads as TGTGCCAGCAGCTTAAGAAGGGGACTAGCGGGAGGGAAATACAATGAGCAGTTCTTC.